This T cell receptor (beta chain) stems from a study of cytomegalovirus exposure and HLA in healthy donors. Across the whole study: The same platform as the approximately 670 first-cohort repertoires was used for the 110 or so validation repertoires, a later analysis reported. Whole-study results and caveats: Most sequenced TCRs were rare (though some public TCRs occurred in many donors).

The donors were members of the validation cohort, which comprised 120 subjects and was separate from the first cohort of roughly 700 subjects. The protocol was immunoSEQ multiplex PCR, while the TCRdb copy is restricted to in-frame clones and leaves out a portion. The sample includes 130,000 to 150,000 clones, about 88% of them seen just once. With V trimmed by 5 bases and J by 4 bases, 11 bases remained unmatched. The CDR3 runs 17 residues. Germline values: CDR1 SNHLY, CDR2 FYNNEI. This clone showed up just once. The antigen is unknown. What was sequenced was PBMCs. The source of this sequence is a woman younger than 35 in good health and CMV-seropositive. The chain uses TRBV2 and TRBJ2-1; 10 nucleotides agree with TRBD1. The CDR3: CASSRTLGQGLYNEQFF. CDR3 DNA: TGTGCCAGCAGTCGCACCTTGGGACAGGGGCTTTACAATGAGCAGTTCTTC.